Below, one T cell receptor (beta chain) is given with its context. Two negative PCRs, clearance, or symptom resolution characterized the recovered Cohort 3 donors. Authors' data handling: Amplifying reference gene primers gave estimates of nucleated cell counts. The protocol was immunoSEQ multiplex PCR, while the TCRdb copy is restricted to in-frame clones and leaves out a portion. V and J calls and clone size are as listed in that table; D and trimming were resolved from the DNA. The table has 350,000 to 450,000 clones, approximately 89% seen once. This specimen belongs to a study of blood T cell repertoires in COVID-19. About the research overall: Nucleic acid was either cDNA or gDNA, and it came from T cells, B-cell-depleted T cells, or PBMCs.

The CDR3 is 14 residues long. Trimming took 1 base from V and 7 from J, leaving 13 bases between them. The germline gives CDR1 MGHDK, CDR2 SYGVNS. The chain carries TRBV25-1 and TRBJ1-1; maybe TRBD1 (6 bases). The specimen sequenced was PBMCs or T cells enriched from blood (not recorded which). This TCR derives from a woman aged 25 to 39 who had recovered from COVID-19. The CDR3 spells CASSESRTEGEAFF. As DNA, the CDR3 is TGTGCCAGCAGTGAATCCCGGACAGAAGGTGAAGCTTTCTTT. Full variable domain (rest looked up from reference TRBV25-1 and TRBJ1-1): EADIYQTPRYLVIGTGKKITLECSQTMGHDKMYWYQQDPGMELHLIHYSYGVNSTEKGDLSSESTVSRIRTEHFPLTLESARPSHTSQYLCASSESRTEGEAFFGQGTRLTVV.